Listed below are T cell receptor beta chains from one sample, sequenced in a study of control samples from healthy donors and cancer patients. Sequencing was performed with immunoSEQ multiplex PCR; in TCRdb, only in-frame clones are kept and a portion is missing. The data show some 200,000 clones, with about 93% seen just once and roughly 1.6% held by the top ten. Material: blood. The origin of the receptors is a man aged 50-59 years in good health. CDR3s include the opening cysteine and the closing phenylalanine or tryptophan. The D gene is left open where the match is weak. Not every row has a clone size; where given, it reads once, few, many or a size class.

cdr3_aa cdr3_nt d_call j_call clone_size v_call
CASSSTPGQGNSPLHF TGCGCCAGCAGTTCTACACCGGGACAGGGTAATTCACCCCTCCACTTT TRBD1 TRBJ1-6 - TRBV10-2
CASSYSWITEAFF TGTGCCAGCAGTTACTCCTGGATCACTGAAGCTTTCTTT - TRBJ1-1 - TRBV6-2/TRBV6-3
CASSRKANTEAFF TGTGCCAGCAGTCGCAAGGCGAACACTGAAGCTTTCTTT - TRBJ1-1 - TRBV6-5
CASSQEGQFEAFF TGTGCCAGCAGCCAAGAGGGACAGTTTGAAGCTTTCTTT TRBD1 TRBJ1-1 - TRBV3-1/TRBV3-2
CASSLRLYGYTF TGTGCCAGCAGTTTAAGGCTGTATGGCTACACCTTC - TRBJ1-2 - TRBV28
CASSELAGAYSSYNEQFF TGTGCCAGCAGTGAACTAGCGGGGGCCTACAGCTCCTACAATGAGCAGTTCTTC TRBD2 TRBJ2-1 once TRBV2
CASSLVQGTGYTF TGTGCCAGCAGCTTAGTTCAAGGGACCGGCTACACCTTC - TRBJ1-2 - TRBV7-2
CATSTQKNIQYF TGTGCCACCAGCACCCAGAAAAACATTCAGTACTTC - TRBJ2-4 - TRBV15
CASSEDSYQETQYF TGCGCCAGCAGTGAGGACAGTTACCAAGAGACCCAGTACTTC - TRBJ2-5 - TRBV10-1
CASSQQALSTDTEAFF TGTGCCAGCAGCCAACAAGCTTTGAGTACGGACACTGAAGCTTTCTTT - TRBJ1-1 - TRBV4-2
CASTSRDRGPDTQYF TGTGCCAGCACCTCGAGGGACAGGGGCCCCGATACGCAGTATTTT TRBD1 TRBJ2-3 - TRBV5-4
CASKIREEATEAFF TGTGCCAGCAAAATCAGGGAAGAGGCCACTGAAGCTTTCTTT - TRBJ1-1 - TRBV6-5
CASRTTGGDEQFF TGTGCCAGCAGAACAACAGGGGGGGATGAGCAGTTCTTC - TRBJ2-1 - TRBV6-5
CASSLEGDPLAYGYTF TGTGCCAGCAGCCTGGAGGGGGATCCTTTAGCCTATGGCTACACCTTC - TRBJ1-2 once TRBV7-2